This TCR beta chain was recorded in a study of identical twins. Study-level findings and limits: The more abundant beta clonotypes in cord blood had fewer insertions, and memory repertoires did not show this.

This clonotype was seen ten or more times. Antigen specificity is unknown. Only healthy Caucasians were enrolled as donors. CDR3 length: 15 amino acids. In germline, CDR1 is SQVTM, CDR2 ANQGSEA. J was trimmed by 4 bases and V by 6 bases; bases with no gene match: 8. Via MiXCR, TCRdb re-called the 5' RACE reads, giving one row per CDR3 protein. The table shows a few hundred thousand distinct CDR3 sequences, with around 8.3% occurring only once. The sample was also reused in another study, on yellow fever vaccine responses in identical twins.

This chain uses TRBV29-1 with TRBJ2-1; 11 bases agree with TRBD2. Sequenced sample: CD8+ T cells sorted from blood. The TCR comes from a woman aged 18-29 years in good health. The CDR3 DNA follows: TGCAGCGTAGTTCTTAGCGGGAGGGATTACAATGAGCAGTTCTTC. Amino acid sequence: CSVVLSGRDYNEQFF.